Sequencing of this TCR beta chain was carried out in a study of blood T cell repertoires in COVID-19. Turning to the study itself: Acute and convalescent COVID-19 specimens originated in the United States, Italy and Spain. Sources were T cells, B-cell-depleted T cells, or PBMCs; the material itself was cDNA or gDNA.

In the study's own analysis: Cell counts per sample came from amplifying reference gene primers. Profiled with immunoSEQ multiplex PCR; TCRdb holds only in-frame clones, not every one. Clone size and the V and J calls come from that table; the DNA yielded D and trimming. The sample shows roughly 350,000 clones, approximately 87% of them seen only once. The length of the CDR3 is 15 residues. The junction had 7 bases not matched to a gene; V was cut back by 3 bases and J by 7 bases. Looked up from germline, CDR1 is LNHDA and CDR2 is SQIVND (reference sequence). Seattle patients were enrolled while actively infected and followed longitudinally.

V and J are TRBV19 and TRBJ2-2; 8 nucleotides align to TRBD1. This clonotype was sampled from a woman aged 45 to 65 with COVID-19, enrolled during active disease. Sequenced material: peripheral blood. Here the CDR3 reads CASSIWTGFDGELFF. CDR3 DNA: TGTGCCAGTAGTATTTGGACAGGGTTCGACGGGGAGCTGTTTTTT.